This T cell receptor (beta chain) comes out of a study of blood T cell repertoires in COVID-19. Germline V lookup: CDR1 SEHNR, CDR2 FQNEAQ (reference sequence). Trimming took 5 bases from V and 3 from J, leaving 13 bases between them. The CDR3 is 15 residues long. Sequencing was performed with immunoSEQ multiplex PCR; in TCRdb, only in-frame clones are kept and a portion is missing. The profile shows about 140,000 clones, around 81% of them singletons. The sample was peripheral blood. The sequence was collected from a woman aged 60-75 years with acute or convalescent COVID-19. The chain links TRBV7-9 to TRBJ1-4; perhaps TRBD1 as D (6 bases). This CDR3 reads CASSLTGSANEKLFF. Written as DNA, the CDR3 is TGTGCCAGCAGCCTTACAGGGTCAGCTAATGAAAAACTGTTTTTT. The entire variable domain, with the rest obtained from reference TRBV7-9 and TRBJ1-4, is as follows: DTGVSQNPRHKITKRGQNVTFRCDPISEHNRLYWYRQTLGQGPEFLTYFQNEAQLEKSRLLSDRFSAERPKGSFSTLEIQRTEQGDSAMYLCASSLTGSANEKLFFGSGTQLSVL.